The 3 T cell receptor beta chains below were found in one sample sequenced in a study of T cells in women clearing cervical HPV infection. Libraries were prepared by immunoSEQ multiplex PCR; TCRdb keeps only in-frame clonotypes and omits some of them. The data show roughly 48,000 clones, and the top ten clones hold around 1.5%. Source material: blood buffy coat. Source of these receptors: a woman aged 18-70 years with a cervical HPV16 infection that either progressed to CIN3+ or cleared (not recorded which).

Of note for this clone: With the read ending 3 residues before the CDR3 end, the germline J gene is used to fill in that end. The chain recombines TRBV18 with TRBJ1-2; 9 nucleotides match TRBD1. V trimming: 0 bases; J trimming: 2 bases; junction bases outside the gene matches: 4. Germline CDR1 is KGHSH and CDR2 is LQKENI. The CDR3 is 16 residues long. CDR3 loop: CASSPPGTGKNYGYTF. The DNA read from the CDR3 is TGTGCCAGCTCACCACCCGGGACAGGGAAGAACTATGGC. The complete variable domain, with remaining parts taken from reference TRBV18 and TRBJ1-2, reads NAGVMQNPRHLVRRRGQEARLRCSPMKGHSHVYWYRQLPEEGLKFMVYLQKENIIDESGMPKERFSAEFPKEGPSILRIQQVVRGDSAAYFCASSPPGTGKNYGYTFGSGTRLTVV.

Of note for this clone: With the read ending 3 residues before the CDR3 end, the germline J gene is used to fill in that end. The chain recombines TRBV11-3 with TRBJ2-2; 7 nucleotides line up with TRBD2. The CDR3 runs 15 residues. CDR1 and CDR2 from the germline V gene are SGHNT and YENEEA. V lost 5 bases to trimming and J lost 0 bases; unmatched junction nucleotides: 3. CDR3 region: CASSPGLPNTGELFF. CDR3 DNA, as far as it was read: TGTGCCAGCAGCCCGGGACTACCGAACACCGGGGAG.

The covered CDR3 bases are TGCGCCAGCAGCCTGAATAACTTAGGGGGCGCGGGTGGAAACACC. Translation gives CASSLNNLGGAGGNT. The whole CDR3 region reads CASSLNNLGGAGGNTIYF. The chain uses TRBV5-1 and TRBJ1-3; TRBD1 aligns across 7 bases. The read ends 3 residues before the CDR3 terminus; that terminus is restored from the germline J gene. Trimming cost V 4 bases and J 3 bases; bases outside gene matches: 16. CDR3 length: 18 amino acids. Germline values: CDR1 SGHRS, CDR2 YFSETQ.